This T cell receptor (beta chain) emerged from a study of CD8 T cells in ankylosing spondylitis. V lost 4 bases, J lost 5 bases, and 15 bases lay in between. This CDR3 has 14 amino acids. The germline V gene has CDR1 SGHRS and CDR2 YFSETQ. MiXCR, run by TCRdb on the 5' RACE reads, gives a single entry per CDR3 protein. The table lists 210,000 or so distinct CDR3 sequences, roughly 25% of them singletons. The sequence derives from a male donor with ankylosing spondylitis or in good health (not recorded which). The specimen was blood, either unsorted or a sorted T cell fraction (not recorded which). This chain joins TRBV5-1 and TRBJ1-1; D unresolved. For the CDR3, the DNA is TGCGCCAGCAGCCCTGGGGTCGGGTCGACTGAAGCTTTCTTT. Its protein is CASSPGVGSTEAFF.